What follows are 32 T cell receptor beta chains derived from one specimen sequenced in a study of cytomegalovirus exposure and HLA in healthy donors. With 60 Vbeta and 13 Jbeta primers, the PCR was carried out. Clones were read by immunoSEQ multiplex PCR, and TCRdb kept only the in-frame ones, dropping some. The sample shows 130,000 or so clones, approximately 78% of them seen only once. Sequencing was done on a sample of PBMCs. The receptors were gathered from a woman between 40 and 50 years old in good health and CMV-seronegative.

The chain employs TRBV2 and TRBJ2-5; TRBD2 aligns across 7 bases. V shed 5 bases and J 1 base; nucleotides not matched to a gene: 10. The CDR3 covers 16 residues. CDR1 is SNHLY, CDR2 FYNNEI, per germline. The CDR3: CASSKRLAHFQETQYF. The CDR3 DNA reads TGTGCCAGCAGTAAAAGACTAGCACATTTCCAAGAGACCCAGTACTTC. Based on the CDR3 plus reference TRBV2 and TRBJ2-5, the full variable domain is EPEVTQTPSHQVTQMGQEVILRCVPISNHLYFYWYRQILGQKVEFLVSFYNNEISEKSEIFDDQFSVERPDGSNFTLKIRSTKLEDSAMYFCASSKRLAHFQETQYFGPGTRLLVL.

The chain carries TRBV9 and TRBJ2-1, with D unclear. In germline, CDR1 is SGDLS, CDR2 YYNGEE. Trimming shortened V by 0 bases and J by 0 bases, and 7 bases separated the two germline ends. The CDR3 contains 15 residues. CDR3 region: CASSVGATSYNEQFF. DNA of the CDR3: TGTGCCAGCAGCGTAGGAGCTACCTCCTACAATGAGCAGTTCTTC.

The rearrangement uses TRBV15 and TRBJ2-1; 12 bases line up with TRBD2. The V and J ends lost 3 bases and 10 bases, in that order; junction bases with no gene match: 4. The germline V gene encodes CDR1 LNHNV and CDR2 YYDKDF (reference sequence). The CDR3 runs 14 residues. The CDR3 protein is CATSRTSGSWEQFF. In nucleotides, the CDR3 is TGTGCCACCAGCAGGACTAGCGGGAGCTGGGAGCAGTTCTTC.

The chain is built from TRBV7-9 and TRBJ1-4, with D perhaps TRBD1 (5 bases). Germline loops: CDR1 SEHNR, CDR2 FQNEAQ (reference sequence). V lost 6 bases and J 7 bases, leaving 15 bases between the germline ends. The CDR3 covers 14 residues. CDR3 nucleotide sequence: TGTGCCAGCAGTCTCCAGGGAAGTGGTGAAAAACTGTTTTTT. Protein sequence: CASSLQGSGEKLFF.

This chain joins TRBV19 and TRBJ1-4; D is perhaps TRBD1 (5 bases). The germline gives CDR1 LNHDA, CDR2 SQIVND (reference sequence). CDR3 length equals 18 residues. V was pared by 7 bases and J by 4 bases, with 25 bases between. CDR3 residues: CASTSSPYGQGGNEKLFF. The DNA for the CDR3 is TGTGCCAGTACTTCTTCGCCGTATGGGCAGGGAGGTAATGAAAAACTGTTTTTT.

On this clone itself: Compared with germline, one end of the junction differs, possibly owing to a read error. The DNA of the CDR3 is TGTTCCAGCAGCTTTAAACAGGAGAACTACGAGCAGTACTTC. This codes for CSSSFKQENYEQYF. The rearrangement links TRBV7-9 to TRBJ2-7, with a tentative D call TRBD1 (5 bases). CDR3 size: 14 residues. CDR1 and CDR2 (germline): SEHNR, FQNEAQ (reference sequence).

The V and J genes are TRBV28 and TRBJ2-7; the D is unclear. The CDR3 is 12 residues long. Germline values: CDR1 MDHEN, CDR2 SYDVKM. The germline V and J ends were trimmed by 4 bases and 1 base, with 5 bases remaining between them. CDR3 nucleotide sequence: TGTGCCAGCAGTTCTTCTTCCTACGAGCAGTACTTC. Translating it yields CASSSSSYEQYF.

The CDR3 sequence is CASKGPIRGNYGYTF. DNA of the CDR3: TGTGCCAGTAAAGGTCCGATTAGAGGGAACTATGGCTACACCTTC. The chain uses TRBV19 and TRBJ1-2; D is unclear. V was trimmed by 7 bases and J by 2 bases, leaving 17 bases between them. Germline-derived CDR1 and CDR2 are LNHDA and SQIVND (reference sequence). There are 15 residues in the CDR3.

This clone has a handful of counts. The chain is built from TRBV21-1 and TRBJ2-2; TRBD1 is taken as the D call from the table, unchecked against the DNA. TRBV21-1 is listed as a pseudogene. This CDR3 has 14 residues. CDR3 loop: CASKEQSNTGELFF. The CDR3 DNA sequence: TGTGCCAGCAAGGAACAGTCGAACACCGGGGAGCTGTTTTTT.

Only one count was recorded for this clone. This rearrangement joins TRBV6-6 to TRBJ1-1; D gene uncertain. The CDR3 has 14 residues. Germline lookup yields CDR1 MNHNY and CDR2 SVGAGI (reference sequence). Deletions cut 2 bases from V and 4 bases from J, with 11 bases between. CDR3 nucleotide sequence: TGTGCCAGCAGTTACCGAAGGGAGAGCACTGAAGCTTTCTTT. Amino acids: CASSYRRESTEAFF.

The DNA of the CDR3 is TGTGCCAGCAGGTTTGGGACAGGGAATGAAAAACTGTTTTTT. Translation: CASRFGTGNEKLFF. V gene TRBV7-9 combines with J gene TRBJ1-4, with 9 positions matching TRBD1. V shed 6 bases, J shed 5 bases, and the junction held 4 bases outside the gene matches. Looked up from germline, CDR1 is SEHNR and CDR2 is FQNEAQ (reference sequence). This CDR3 is built from 14 residues.

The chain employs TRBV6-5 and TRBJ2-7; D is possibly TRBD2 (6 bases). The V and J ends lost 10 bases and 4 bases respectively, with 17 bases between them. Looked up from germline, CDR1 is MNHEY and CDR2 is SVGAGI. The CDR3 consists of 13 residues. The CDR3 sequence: CATGSGGAYEQYF. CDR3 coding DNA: TGTGCCACCGGGAGTGGGGGAGCTTACGAGCAGTACTTC.

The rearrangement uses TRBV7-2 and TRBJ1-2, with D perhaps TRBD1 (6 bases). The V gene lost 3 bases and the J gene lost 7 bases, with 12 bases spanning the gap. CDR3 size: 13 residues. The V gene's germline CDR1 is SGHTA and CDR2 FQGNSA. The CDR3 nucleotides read TGTGCCAGCAGCTTCGGCAGGGGAAGTGGCTACACCTTC. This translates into CASSFGRGSGYTF.

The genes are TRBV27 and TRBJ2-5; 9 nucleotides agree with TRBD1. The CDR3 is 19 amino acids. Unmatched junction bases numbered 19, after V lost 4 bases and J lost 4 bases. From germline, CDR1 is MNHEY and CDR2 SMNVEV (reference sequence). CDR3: CASSWIYGPAGQGLETQYF. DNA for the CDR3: TGTGCCAGCAGTTGGATTTATGGGCCTGCGGGACAGGGCTTAGAGACCCAGTACTTC.

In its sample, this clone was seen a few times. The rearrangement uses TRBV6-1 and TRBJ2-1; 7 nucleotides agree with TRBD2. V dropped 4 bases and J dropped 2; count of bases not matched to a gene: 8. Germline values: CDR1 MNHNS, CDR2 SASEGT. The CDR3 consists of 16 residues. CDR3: CASSGGSGVPYNEQFF. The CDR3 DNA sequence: TGTGCCAGCAGTGGAGGGAGCGGGGTCCCCTACAATGAGCAGTTCTTC.

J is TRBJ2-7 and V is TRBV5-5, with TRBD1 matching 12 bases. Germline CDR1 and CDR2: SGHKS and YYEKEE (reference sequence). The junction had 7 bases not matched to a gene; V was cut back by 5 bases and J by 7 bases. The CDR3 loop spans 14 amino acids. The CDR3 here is CASRWGQGAEEQYF. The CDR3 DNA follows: TGTGCCAGCAGATGGGGACAGGGGGCGGAGGAGCAGTACTTC.

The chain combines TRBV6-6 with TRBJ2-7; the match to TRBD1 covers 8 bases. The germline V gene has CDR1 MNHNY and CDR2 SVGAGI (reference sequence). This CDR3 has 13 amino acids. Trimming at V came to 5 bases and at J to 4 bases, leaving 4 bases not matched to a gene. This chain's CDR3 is CASSAGTGYEQYF. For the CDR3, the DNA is TGTGCCAGCAGTGCCGGGACAGGATACGAGCAGTACTTC.

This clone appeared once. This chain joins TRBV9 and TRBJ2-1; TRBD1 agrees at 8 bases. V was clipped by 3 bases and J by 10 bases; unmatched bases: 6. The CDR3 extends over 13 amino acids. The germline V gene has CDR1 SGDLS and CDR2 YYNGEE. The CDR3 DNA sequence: TGTGCCAGCAGCGGACCCGGGACAGGCGAGCAGTTCTTC. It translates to CASSGPGTGEQFF.

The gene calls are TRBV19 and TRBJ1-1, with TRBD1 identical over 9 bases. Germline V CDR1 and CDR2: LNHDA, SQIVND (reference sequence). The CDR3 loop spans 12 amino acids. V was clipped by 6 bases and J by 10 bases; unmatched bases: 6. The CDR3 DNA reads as TGTGCCAGTAGGAGACAGGGGGTCAGAGCTTTCTTT. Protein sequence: CASRRQGVRAFF.

CDR3 nucleotide sequence: TGCGCCAGCAGCCAAGAAAACAGGGGTAAAAAACTGTTTTTT. It translates to CASSQENRGKKLFF. The genes are TRBV4-3 and TRBJ1-4; 7 positions agree with TRBD1. The CDR3 sequence is 14 residues long. From germline, CDR1 is LGHNA and CDR2 YSLEER. The V gene end was trimmed by 0 bases and the J gene end by 9 bases; junction bases not matched to a gene: 4.

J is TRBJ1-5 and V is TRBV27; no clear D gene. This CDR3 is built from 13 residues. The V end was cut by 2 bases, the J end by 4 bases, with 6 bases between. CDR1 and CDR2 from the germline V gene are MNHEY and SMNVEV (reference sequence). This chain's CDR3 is CASSLDWNQPQHF. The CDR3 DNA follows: TGTGCCAGCAGTTTAGACTGGAATCAGCCCCAGCATTTT.

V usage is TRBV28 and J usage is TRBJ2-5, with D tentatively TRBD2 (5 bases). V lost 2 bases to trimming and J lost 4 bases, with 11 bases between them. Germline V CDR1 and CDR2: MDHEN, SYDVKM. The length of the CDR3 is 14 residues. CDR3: CASSLVPRGETQYF. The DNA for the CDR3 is TGTGCCAGCAGTTTAGTCCCACGGGGAGAGACCCAGTACTTC.

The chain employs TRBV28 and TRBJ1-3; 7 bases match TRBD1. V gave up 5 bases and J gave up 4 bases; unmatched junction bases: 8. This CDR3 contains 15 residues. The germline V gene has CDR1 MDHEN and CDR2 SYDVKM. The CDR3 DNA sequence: TGTGCCAGCAGTCCCACGACAGGGTTCGGAAACACCATATATTTT. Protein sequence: CASSPTTGFGNTIYF.

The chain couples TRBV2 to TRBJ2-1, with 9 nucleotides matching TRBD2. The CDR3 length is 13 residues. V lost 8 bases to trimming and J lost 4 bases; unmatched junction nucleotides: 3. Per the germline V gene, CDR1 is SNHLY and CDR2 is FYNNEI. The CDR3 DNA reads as TGTGCCAGCCATCTAGCGGGATACAATGAGCAGTTCTTC. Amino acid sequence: CASHLAGYNEQFF.

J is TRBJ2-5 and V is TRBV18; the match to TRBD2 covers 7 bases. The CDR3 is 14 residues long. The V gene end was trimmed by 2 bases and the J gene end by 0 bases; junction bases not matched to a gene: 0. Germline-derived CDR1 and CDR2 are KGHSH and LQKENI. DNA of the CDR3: TGTGCCAGCTCACCAGGGACTAACCAAGAGACCCAGTACTTC. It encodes CASSPGTNQETQYF.

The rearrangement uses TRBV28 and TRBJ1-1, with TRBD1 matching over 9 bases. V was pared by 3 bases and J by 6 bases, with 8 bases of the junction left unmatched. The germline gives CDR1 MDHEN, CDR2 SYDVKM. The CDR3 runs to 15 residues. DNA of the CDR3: TGTGCCAGCAGTTTTACCGGGACAGGGTTGGCTGAAGCTTTCTTT. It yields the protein CASSFTGTGLAEAFF.

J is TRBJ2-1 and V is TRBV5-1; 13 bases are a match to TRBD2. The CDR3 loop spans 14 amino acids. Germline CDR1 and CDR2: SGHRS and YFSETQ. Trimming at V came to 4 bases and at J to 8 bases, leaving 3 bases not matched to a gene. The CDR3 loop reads CASSILAGGHEQFF. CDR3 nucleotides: TGCGCCAGCAGCATACTAGCGGGAGGGCATGAGCAGTTCTTC. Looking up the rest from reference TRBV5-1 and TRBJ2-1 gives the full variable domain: KAGVTQTPRYLIKTRGQQVTLSCSPISGHRSVSWYQQTPGQGLQFLFEYFSETQRNKGNFPGRFSGRQFSNSRSEMNVSTLELGDSALYLCASSILAGGHEQFFGPGTRLTVL.

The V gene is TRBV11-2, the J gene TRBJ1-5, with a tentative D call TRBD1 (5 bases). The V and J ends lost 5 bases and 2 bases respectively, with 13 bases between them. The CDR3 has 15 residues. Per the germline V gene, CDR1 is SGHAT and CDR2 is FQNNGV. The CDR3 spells CASSPTGDGNQPQHF. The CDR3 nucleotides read TGTGCCAGCAGCCCAACGGGGGACGGCAATCAGCCCCAGCATTTT.

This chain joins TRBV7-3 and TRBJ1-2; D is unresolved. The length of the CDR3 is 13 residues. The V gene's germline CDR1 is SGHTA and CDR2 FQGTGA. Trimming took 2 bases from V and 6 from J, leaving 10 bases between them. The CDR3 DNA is TGTGCCAGCAGCTTAGGAGGTTCTGATGGCTACACCTTC. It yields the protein CASSLGGSDGYTF.

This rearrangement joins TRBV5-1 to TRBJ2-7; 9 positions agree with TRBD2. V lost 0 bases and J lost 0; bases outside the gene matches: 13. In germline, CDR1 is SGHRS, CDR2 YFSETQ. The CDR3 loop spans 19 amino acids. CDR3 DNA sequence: TGCGCCAGCAGCTTGGACCTGGGACTAGCCCTCGGCATCTCCTACGAGCAGTACTTC. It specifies CASSLDLGLALGISYEQYF.

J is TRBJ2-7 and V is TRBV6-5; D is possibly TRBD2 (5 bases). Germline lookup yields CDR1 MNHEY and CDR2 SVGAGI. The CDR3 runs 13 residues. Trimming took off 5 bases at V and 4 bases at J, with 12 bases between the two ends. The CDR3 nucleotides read TGTGCCAGCAGTCTATTCCGGGGATACGAGCAGTACTTC. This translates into CASSLFRGYEQYF.

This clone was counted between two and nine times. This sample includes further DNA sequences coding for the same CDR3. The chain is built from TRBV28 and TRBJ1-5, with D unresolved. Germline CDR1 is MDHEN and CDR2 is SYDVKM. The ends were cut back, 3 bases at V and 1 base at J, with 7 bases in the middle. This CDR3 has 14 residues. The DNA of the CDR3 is TGTGCCAGCAGTTTCGGCGGGAGCAATCAGCCCCAGCATTTT. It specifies CASSFGGSNQPQHF.